The 2 T cell receptor beta chains reported below all come from one sample, sequenced in a study of T cells after yellow fever vaccination (dated by TCRdb to between 2019 and 2020). Receptor libraries were prepared by 5' RACE. Sequencing was performed on an Illumina HiSeq 2500. Through fastp at Q25 and MiXCR, TCRdb rebuilt clones from the public reads, retaining in-frame beta chains. Duplicate CDR3 protein sequences are folded into a single record with the most common DNA and genes. This sample gives about 210,000 distinct CDR3 sequences in total; 6.7% of them show up just once. The ten largest clonotypes hold 1% to 1.2% of the sample. This sample's treatment or condition label indicates: live attenuated yellow fever vaccine strain. The source material was CD4+ T cells sorted from PBMCs, sampled on the day of the yellow fever booster vaccination. The receptors derive from a man between 25 and 39 years old who received the YFV17D yellow fever vaccine.

This clonotype was recorded a few times. The chain carries TRBV10-3 and TRBJ2-7; 11 bases are a match to TRBD2. Germline V lookup: CDR1 ENHRY, CDR2 SYGVKD. After removal of 11 bases from V and 2 bases from J, the junction contained 5 bases not matched to a gene. The CDR3 extends over 13 amino acids. CDR3 nucleotide sequence: TGTGCCGCCCAACTAGCGGGAGCCTACGAGCAGTACTTC. This gives the protein CAAQLAGAYEQYF.

On this clonotype: A read error may produce the germline difference seen at one junction end. V usage is TRBV6-1 and J usage is TRBJ2-5, with D tentatively TRBD2 (5 bases). From germline, CDR1 is MNHNS and CDR2 SASEGT. The CDR3 has 15 residues. The CDR3 loop is CASSEVPGVQETRYF. The CDR3 DNA is TGTGCCAGCAGTGAAGTTCCCGGGGTCCAAGAGACCCGGTACTTC.